A single sample gave rise to the 17 T cell receptor beta chains below, sequenced in a study of T-cell reconstitution after alpha-beta-depleted transplantation in children. The TCRbeta library incorporated unique molecular identifiers. TCRdb re-derived calls from the PCR reads in MiXCR, one entry per CDR3 protein. Of roughly 500,000 distinct CDR3 sequences in the sample, approximately 12% were seen once. Sequenced here: PBMCs from the stem cell graft donor, sampled from the stem cell graft. The source of these receptors is a human donor who donated a stem cell graft to a child with combined immunodeficiency.

This clonotype has ten or more counts. This chain connects TRBV25-1 to TRBJ2-7; 7 bases fit TRBD1. Germline V gene data show CDR1 as MGHDK and CDR2 as SYGVNS. CDR3 length: 16 amino acids. After removal of 4 bases from V and 4 bases from J, the junction contained 13 bases not matched to a gene. Here the CDR3 reads CASSGKEGAGGYEQYF. The CDR3 nucleotides are TGTGCCAGCAGTGGAAAGGAAGGGGCAGGGGGTTACGAGCAGTACTTC.

This clonotype was observed a handful of times. This rearrangement joins TRBV7-9 to TRBJ2-7; D gene uncertain. V was shortened by 7 bases and J by 2 bases, with 9 bases between the two germline ends. The length of the CDR3 is 12 residues. CDR1 is SEHNR and CDR2 is FQNEAQ in the germline V gene (reference sequence). The CDR3 spells CASNSPAYEQYF. DNA of the CDR3: TGTGCCAGCAACTCCCCCGCCTACGAGCAGTACTTC.

This chain links TRBV11-3 with TRBJ1-2, with 7 positions matching TRBD1. The CDR3 runs 16 residues. V lost 1 base to trimming and J lost 2 bases; unmatched junction nucleotides: 7. The germline CDR1 and CDR2 sequences are SGHNT and YENEEA. The CDR3 here is CASSLAPSTGNYGYTF. In DNA, the CDR3 is TGTGCCAGCAGCTTAGCCCCCTCGACAGGGAACTATGGCTACACCTTC.

This chain's CDR3 is CASSLGGLEHEQYF. CDR3 in DNA: TGTGCCAGCAGCTTGGGGGGACTAGAGCACGAGCAGTACTTC. The chain has TRBV5-6 and TRBJ2-7; 8 bases match TRBD2. Germline CDR1 reads SGHDT; CDR2 reads YYEEEE. Trimming cost V 0 bases and J 5 bases; bases outside gene matches: 4. The CDR3 consists of 14 residues.

This clonotype was counted ten times or more. V is TRBV12-3 or TRBV12-4 and J is TRBJ1-3, with no clear D. The CDR3 is made up of 13 amino acids. The V end lost 3 bases, the J end lost 4 bases, and 7 bases lay between the germline ends. DNA of the CDR3: TGTGCCAGCAGTTTTAAAAGGGGAAACACCATATATTTT. Its protein product is CASSFKRGNTIYF.

This clonotype has a count of ten or more. This sequence joins TRBV12-3 or TRBV12-4 and TRBJ2-3, with TRBD2 matching 7 bases. This CDR3 comprises 14 residues. With 3 bases clipped from V and 6 bases from J, the junction kept 6 bases outside the gene matches. DNA for the CDR3: TGTGCCAGCAGTTTTCTCGGGGGGAGGGATACGCAGTATTTT. This codes for CASSFLGGRDTQYF.

There are many counts of this clonotype. The chain recombines TRBV4-3 with TRBJ2-7, with 11 nucleotides matching TRBD2. Germline trimming cut 0 bases from V and 1 base from J; bases unmatched to any gene: 5. The length of the CDR3 is 17 residues. In germline, CDR1 is LGHNA, CDR2 YSLEER. Written as DNA, the CDR3 is TGCGCCAGCAGCCAAGAGGCGACTAGCGGGATTTCCTACGAGCAGTACTTC. It yields the protein CASSQEATSGISYEQYF.

This clonotype was detected a few times. The chain combines TRBV2 with TRBJ1-2, with D maybe TRBD1 (5 bases). Trimming pared 4 bases from V and 0 bases from J, leaving 24 bases between. Germline CDR1 SNHLY, CDR2 FYNNEI. The CDR3 totals 19 residues. DNA for the CDR3: TGTGCCAGCAGTGGTTGGGCTGCCGGGGCCAGAAGAGCTAACTATGGCTACACCTTC. Translation: CASSGWAAGARRANYGYTF.

This sequence joins TRBV6-2 or TRBV6-3 and TRBJ1-1, with a weak D call TRBD1 (5 bases). Trimming left V 2 bases short and J 4 bases short, with 11 bases between. CDR1 MNHEY and CDR2 SVGEGT come from the germline V gene. The CDR3 contains 14 residues. The CDR3 region is CASSYAGDSTEAFF. In DNA, the CDR3 is TGTGCCAGCAGTTACGCGGGGGATAGCACTGAAGCTTTCTTT.

This clonotype was detected ten times or more. V gene TRBV10-3 combines with J gene TRBJ2-3, with 9 positions matching TRBD1. V lost 8 bases, J lost 3 bases, and 6 bases stayed unmatched. CDR3 length: 14 residues. Germline V CDR1 and CDR2: ENHRY, SYGVKD. The CDR3 region is CAIRSGQGTDTQYF. Written as DNA, the CDR3 is TGTGCCATCCGCAGCGGACAGGGGACAGATACGCAGTATTTT.

The V gene is TRBV20-1, the J gene TRBJ2-1; D tentatively fits TRBD1 or TRBD2 (5 bases each). Between the trimmed V and J ends, which lost 5 bases and 7 bases, there was a span of 39 bases. Germline V lookup: CDR1 DFQATT, CDR2 SNEGSKA (reference sequence). There are 21 residues in the CDR3. The CDR3 region has the DNA TGCAGTGCTCTCAACGCGACGGGAAGGGGTATTTCCGCCCTCCTACCGAATGAGCAGTTCTTC. Translating it yields CSALNATGRGISALLPNEQFF.

This chain connects TRBV5-6 to TRBJ2-3, with D possibly TRBD2 on 6 matching bases. The CDR3 is made up of 14 amino acids. The germline CDR1 and CDR2 sequences are SGHDT and YYEEEE. V dropped 0 bases and J dropped 6 bases, with 11 bases sitting between them. In nucleotides, the CDR3 is TGTGCCAGCAGCTTGGAAGGGAGGTCGGATACGCAGTATTTT. It yields the protein CASSLEGRSDTQYF.

The table lists this clonotype with many counts. The chain uses TRBV29-1 and TRBJ2-6; D remains unclear. The V and J ends lost 4 bases and 0 bases respectively, with 4 bases between them. The CDR3 consists of 13 residues. The germline V gene has CDR1 SQVTM and CDR2 ANQGSEA. The CDR3 nucleotides are TGCAGCGTTGCCTACTCTGGGGCCAACGTCCTGACTTTC. The encoded protein is CSVAYSGANVLTF.

The sample holds a few counts of this clonotype. This rearrangement joins TRBV11-3 to TRBJ2-1; 7 nucleotides agree with TRBD1. This CDR3 comprises 12 residues. V dropped 4 bases and J dropped 10; count of bases not matched to a gene: 4. The germline CDR1 and CDR2 sequences are SGHNT and YENEEA. The CDR3 DNA reads as TGTGCCAGCAGCTCGACAGGGCAGGAGCAGTTCTTC. This codes for CASSSTGQEQFF.

Many counts were recorded for this clonotype. V gene TRBV7-8 combines with J gene TRBJ2-3; D unresolved. Trimming shortened V by 5 bases and J by 4 bases, and 7 bases separated the two germline ends. Germline V gene sequence: CDR1 SGHVS, CDR2 FQNEAQ. This CDR3 spans 12 amino acids. The CDR3 DNA reads as TGTGCCAGCAGCACCCGTCCAGATACGCAGTATTTT. This translates into CASSTRPDTQYF.

J is TRBJ2-7 and V is TRBV5-1; 9 bases line up with TRBD2. The junction had 14 bases not matched to a gene; V was cut back by 4 bases and J by 6 bases. Germline lookup yields CDR1 SGHRS and CDR2 YFSETQ. The CDR3 covers 16 residues. CDR3: CASSPYLSGSALEQYF. CDR3 bases: TGCGCCAGCAGCCCCTACCTTAGCGGGAGTGCCCTCGAGCAGTACTTC. The whole variable domain, filled in from reference TRBV5-1 and TRBJ2-7, reads KAGVTQTPRYLIKTRGQQVTLSCSPISGHRSVSWYQQTPGQGLQFLFEYFSETQRNKGNFPGRFSGRQFSNSRSEMNVSTLELGDSALYLCASSPYLSGSALEQYFGPGTRLTVT.

This clonotype was found a few times. The chain employs TRBV7-9 and TRBJ2-1; tentative D call: TRBD2 (6 bases). Looked up from germline, CDR1 is SEHNR and CDR2 is FQNEAQ (reference sequence). The V and J ends lost 4 bases and 10 bases respectively, with 14 bases between them. This CDR3 is 13 amino acids long. The CDR3 region has the DNA TGTGCCAGCAGCTCACCCAGCGGGCCAGAGCAGTTCTTC. The encoded protein is CASSSPSGPEQFF.